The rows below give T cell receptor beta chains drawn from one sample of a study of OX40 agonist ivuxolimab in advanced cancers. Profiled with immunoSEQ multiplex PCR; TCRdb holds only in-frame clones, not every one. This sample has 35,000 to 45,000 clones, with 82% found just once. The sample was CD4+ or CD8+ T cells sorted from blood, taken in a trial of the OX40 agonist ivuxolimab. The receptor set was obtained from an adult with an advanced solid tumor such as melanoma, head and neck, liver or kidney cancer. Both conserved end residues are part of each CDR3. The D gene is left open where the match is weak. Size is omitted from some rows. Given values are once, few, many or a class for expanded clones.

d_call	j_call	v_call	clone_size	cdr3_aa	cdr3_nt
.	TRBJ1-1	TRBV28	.	CASIDTGTEAFF	TGTGCCAGCATCGATACCGGGACAGAAGCTTTCTTT
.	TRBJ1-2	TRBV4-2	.	CASSQVRVRDGYTF	TGTGCCAGCAGCCAAGTCAGGGTGAGGGATGGCTACACCTTC
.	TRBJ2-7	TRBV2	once	CASSEPPGINYEQYF	TGTGCCAGCAGTGAACCCCCGGGAATTAACTACGAGCAGTACTTC
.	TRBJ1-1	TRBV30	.	CAWSTHGAFF	TGTGCCTGGAGTACCCACGGAGCTTTCTTT
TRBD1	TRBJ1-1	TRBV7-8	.	CASSLGTGNTEAFF	TGTGCCAGCAGCTTAGGGACAGGGAACACTGAAGCTTTCTTT
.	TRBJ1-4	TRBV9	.	CASSVGQGSTNEKLFF	TGTGCCAGCAGCGTAGGTCAGGGGTCAACTAATGAAAAACTGTTTTTT
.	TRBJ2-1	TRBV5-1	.	CASSLFITLGNEQFF	TGCGCCAGCAGCTTGTTCATTACGTTGGGTAATGAGCAGTTCTTC
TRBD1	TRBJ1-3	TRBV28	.	CASSLDPIWDRDREYTIYF	TGTGCCAGCAGTTTAGACCCAATCTGGGACAGGGACCGCGAATACACCATATATTTT
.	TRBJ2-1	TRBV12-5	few	CASGLLGFEQFF	TGTGCTAGTGGTTTGTTAGGGTTTGAGCAGTTCTTC
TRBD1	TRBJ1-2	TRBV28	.	CASSLDRINGYTF	TGTGCCAGCAGCTTGGACAGGATCAATGGCTACACCTTC
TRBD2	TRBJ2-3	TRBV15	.	CATRNLAGITDTQYF	TGTGCCACCAGAAATTTAGCGGGAATCACAGATACGCAGTATTTT
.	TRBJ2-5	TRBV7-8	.	CASSLPRRLGMNQYF	TGTGCCAGCAGCTTACCCCGTAGACTAGGGATGAACCAGTACTTC
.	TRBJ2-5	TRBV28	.	CASRPQGQETQYF	TGTGCCAGCAGGCCGCAGGGGCAGGAGACCCAGTACTTC
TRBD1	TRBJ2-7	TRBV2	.	CASSERGLYEQYF	TGTGCCAGCAGTGAAAGGGGGCTCTACGAGCAGTACTTC
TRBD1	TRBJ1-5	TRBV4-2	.	CASSQAEGQHSQPQHF	TGTGCCAGCAGCCAAGCCGAGGGACAGCATAGTCAGCCCCAGCATTTT
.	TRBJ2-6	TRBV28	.	CASRTSGVGANVLTF	TGTGCCAGCCGAACCAGCGGCGTGGGGGCCAACGTCCTGACTTTC
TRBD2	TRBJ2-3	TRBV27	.	CASSITGTSGFSDTQYF	TGTGCCAGCAGTATCACCGGGACTAGCGGGTTCTCAGATACGCAGTATTTT
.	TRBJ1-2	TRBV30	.	CAWMRDRPYGYTF	TGTGCCTGGATGCGTGACAGGCCTTATGGCTACACCTTC
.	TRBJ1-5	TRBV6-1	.	CASSEAPRDRIQPQHF	TGTGCCAGCAGTGAAGCTCCCAGGGATCGCATTCAGCCCCAGCATTTT
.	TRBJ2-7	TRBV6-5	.	CASSYGATYEQYF	TGTGCCAGCAGTTACGGGGCGACCTACGAGCAGTACTTC
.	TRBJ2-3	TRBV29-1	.	CSVEWLGDTQYF	TGCAGCGTTGAATGGCTAGGAGATACGCAGTATTTT
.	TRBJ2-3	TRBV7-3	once	CASSLTASTDTQYF	TGTGCCAGCAGCTTAACGGCTAGCACAGATACGCAGTATTTT
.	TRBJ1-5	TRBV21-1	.	CASSKLGSQPQHF	TGTGCCAGCAGCAAACTGGGGAGTCAGCCCCAGCATTTT
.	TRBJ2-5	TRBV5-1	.	CASSLGRRETQYF	TGCGCCAGCAGCTTGGGACGGAGGGAGACCCAGTACTTC
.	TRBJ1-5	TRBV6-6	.	CASSPVGGQHF	TGTGCCAGCAGTCCCGTTGGGGGTCAGCATTTT
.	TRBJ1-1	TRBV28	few	CASSPRGGSSEAFF	TGTGCCAGCAGTCCCAGGGGAGGGTCCTCCGAAGCTTTCTTT
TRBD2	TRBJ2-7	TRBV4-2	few	CASSQGGLAGGAYEQYF	TGTGCCAGCAGCCAAGGAGGACTAGCGGGAGGAGCCTACGAGCAGTACTTC
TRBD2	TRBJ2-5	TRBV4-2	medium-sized	CASSQDQLAGAAQYF	TGTGCCAGCAGCCAAGATCAGCTAGCGGGAGCAGCCCAGTACTTC
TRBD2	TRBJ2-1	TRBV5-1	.	CASSITSERYNEQFF	TGCGCCAGCAGCATAACTAGCGAAAGATACAATGAGCAGTTCTTC
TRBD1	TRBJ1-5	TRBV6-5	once	CASSRTGGNNQPQHF	TGTGCCAGCAGCAGGACAGGGGGCAACAATCAGCCCCAGCATTTT
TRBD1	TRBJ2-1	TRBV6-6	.	CASSIGQGASQFF	TGTGCCAGCAGTATCGGACAGGGGGCCTCGCAGTTCTTC
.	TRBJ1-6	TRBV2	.	CASELAGGNYNSPLHF	TGTGCCAGCGAGTTGGCGGGGGGTAACTATAATTCACCCCTCCACTTT
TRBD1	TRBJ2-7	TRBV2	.	CASTRDRGHEQYF	TGTGCCAGCACTCGGGACAGGGGCCACGAGCAGTACTTC
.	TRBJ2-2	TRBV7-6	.	CASSPTRQSTGELFF	TGTGCCAGCAGCCCCACTAGACAGTCCACCGGGGAGCTGTTTTTT
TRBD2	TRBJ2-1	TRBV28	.	CASSLWFDWGLADSSYNEQFF	TGTGCCAGCAGTTTATGGTTCGATTGGGGACTAGCGGATAGCTCCTACAATGAGCAGTTCTTC
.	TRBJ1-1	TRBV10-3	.	CAISPRTGDGTEAFF	TGTGCCATCAGCCCCAGGACGGGAGATGGGACTGAAGCTTTCTTT
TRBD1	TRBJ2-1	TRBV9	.	CASSATGGNTEQFF	TGTGCCAGCAGCGCAACAGGGGGCAATACTGAGCAGTTCTTC
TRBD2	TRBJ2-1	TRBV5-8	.	CASSFRGSGRANEQFF	TGTGCCAGCAGCTTCAGGGGTAGCGGGAGGGCCAATGAGCAGTTCTTC
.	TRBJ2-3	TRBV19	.	CASSVGGPDTQYF	TGTGCCAGTAGTGTAGGGGGTCCAGATACGCAGTATTTT
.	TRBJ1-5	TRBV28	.	CASSPTGTRLKGSQHF	TGTGCCAGCAGTCCGACCGGGACTCGACTAAAAGGGTCCCAGCATTTT
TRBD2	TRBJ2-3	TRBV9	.	CASSVALGAGTDTQYF	TGTGCCAGCAGCGTAGCCTTGGGAGCGGGGACAGATACGCAGTATTTT
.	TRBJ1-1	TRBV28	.	CASSSGVAFF	TGTGCCAGCAGTTCAGGGGTAGCTTTCTTT
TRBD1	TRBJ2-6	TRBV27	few	CASSWDSRFAGANVLTF	TGTGCCAGCAGCTGGGACAGCCGCTTCGCGGGGGCCAACGTCCTGACTTTC
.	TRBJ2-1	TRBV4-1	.	CASSQDLTVSYNEQFF	TGCGCCAGCAGCCAAGATTTAACAGTCTCCTACAATGAGCAGTTCTTC
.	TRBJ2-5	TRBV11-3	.	CASSFVGQETQYF	TGTGCCAGCAGCTTCGTGGGTCAAGAGACCCAGTACTTC
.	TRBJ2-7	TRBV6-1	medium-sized	CASQRREYEQYF	TGTGCCAGCCAACGTCGGGAGTACGAGCAGTACTTC
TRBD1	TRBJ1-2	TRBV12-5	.	CASGARTGGYTF	TGTGCTAGTGGTGCCCGGACAGGGGGCTACACCTTC
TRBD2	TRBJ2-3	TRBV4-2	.	CASSQEPSGGAFGDTQYF	TGTGCCAGCAGCCAAGAGCCTAGCGGGGGGGCATTTGGAGATACGCAGTATTTT
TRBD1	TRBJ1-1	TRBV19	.	CASSANAGTGTTEAFF	TGTGCCAGTAGTGCAAACGCCGGGACAGGGACCACTGAAGCTTTCTTT
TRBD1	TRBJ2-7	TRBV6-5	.	CASSPRTGVTYEQYF	TGTGCCAGCAGTCCCCGGACAGGGGTTACCTACGAGCAGTACTTC
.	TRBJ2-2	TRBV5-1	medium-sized	CASRPYNWGTGELFF	TGCGCCAGCAGGCCGTACAACTGGGGCACCGGGGAGCTGTTTTTT
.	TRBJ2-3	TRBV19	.	CASSISVTGTQYF	TGTGCCAGTAGTATTAGTGTCACGGGGACGCAGTATTTT
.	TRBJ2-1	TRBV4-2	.	CASSQDGSRRGNEQFF	TGTGCCAGCAGCCAAGACGGATCGCGCAGAGGCAATGAGCAGTTCTTC
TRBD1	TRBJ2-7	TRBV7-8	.	CASSEGQFNYEQYF	TGTGCCAGCAGCGAGGGACAGTTTAACTACGAGCAGTACTTC
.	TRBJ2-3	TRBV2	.	CASSEARGSSTDTQYF	TGTGCCAGCAGTGAAGCGCGGGGCTCTAGCACAGATACGCAGTATTTT
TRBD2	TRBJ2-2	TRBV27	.	CASSAGLGTGELFF	TGTGCCAGCAGTGCGGGACTAGGGACCGGGGAGCTGTTTTTT
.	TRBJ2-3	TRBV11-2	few	CASSLDSFADTQYF	TGTGCCAGCAGCTTAGATTCTTTCGCAGATACGCAGTATTTT
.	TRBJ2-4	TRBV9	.	CASSVASAGNIQYF	TGTGCCAGCAGCGTAGCATCGGCGGGGAACATTCAGTACTTC
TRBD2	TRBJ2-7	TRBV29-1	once	CSVASASGSSYEQYF	TGCAGCGTTGCGTCGGCTAGCGGGAGCTCCTACGAGCAGTACTTC
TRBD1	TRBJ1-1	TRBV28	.	CASSLDRVNTEAFF	TGTGCCAGCAGTTTAGACAGGGTAAACACTGAAGCTTTCTTT